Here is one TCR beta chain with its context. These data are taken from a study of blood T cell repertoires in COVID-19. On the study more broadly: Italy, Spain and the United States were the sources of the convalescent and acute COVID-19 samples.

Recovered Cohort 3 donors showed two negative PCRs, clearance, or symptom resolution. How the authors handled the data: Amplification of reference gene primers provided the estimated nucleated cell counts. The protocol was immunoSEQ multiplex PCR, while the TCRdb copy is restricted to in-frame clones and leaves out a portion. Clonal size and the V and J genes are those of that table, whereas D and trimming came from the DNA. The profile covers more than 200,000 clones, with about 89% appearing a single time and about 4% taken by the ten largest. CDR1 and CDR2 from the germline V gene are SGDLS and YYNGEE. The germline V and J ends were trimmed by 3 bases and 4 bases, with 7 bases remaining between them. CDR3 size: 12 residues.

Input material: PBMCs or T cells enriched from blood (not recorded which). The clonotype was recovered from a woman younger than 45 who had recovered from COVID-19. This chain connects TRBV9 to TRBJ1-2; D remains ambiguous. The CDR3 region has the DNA TGTGCCAGCAGCGCCAGCGTCTATGGCTACACCTTC. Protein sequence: CASSASVYGYTF.